The present TCR beta chain was sequenced within a study of T cell repertoires in aging, cancer and after chemotherapy. J gave up 2 bases and V 5 bases, and 9 bases lay outside the gene matches. The CDR3 contains 16 residues. Germline V lookup: CDR1 MNHEY, CDR2 SMNVEV (reference sequence). A mixed TRB-A/B primer pool amplified rearranged TRB by multiplex touch-down PCR. TCRdb processed the multiplex PCR reads anew with MiXCR; each CDR3 protein has one entry. This table has 10,000 to 15,000 distinct CDR3 sequences, under 35% appearing once. Amplification of TCR beta used genomic DNA extracted from peripheral blood.

Specimen: blood. The chain joins TRBV27 to TRBJ2-7; 10 nucleotides agree with TRBD2. The sequence was obtained from a human donor in good health. The donor label of this sample is uncertain. CDR3 amino acids: CASSTPIAGGAYEQYF. Here the CDR3 DNA reads TGTGCCAGCAGTACCCCCATAGCGGGAGGCGCCTACGAGCAGTACTTC.